Below, 16 T cell receptor beta chains from the same sample are listed, as sequenced in a study of blood T cell repertoires in COVID-19. The assay was immunoSEQ multiplex PCR, and TCRdb's table has in-frame clones only and misses some. Among 170,000 or so clones, 80% were seen once, and the ten largest hold around 7%. The sequenced sample was peripheral blood. Receptors originate from a man between 65 and 80 years old with active or convalescent COVID-19.

This clone appeared a single time. This rearrangement joins TRBV5-1 to TRBJ2-3; 8 bases align to TRBD2. V lost 0 bases, J lost 2 bases, and 5 bases stayed unmatched. Germline values: CDR1 SGHRS, CDR2 YFSETQ. There are 16 residues in the CDR3. CDR3 sequence: CASSLADSGTTDTQYF. The CDR3 DNA reads as TGCGCCAGCAGCTTGGCGGATAGCGGGACCACAGATACGCAGTATTTT.

This clone was detected only a few times. The gene calls are TRBV10-3 and TRBJ1-1; TRBD1 is a possible D gene (5 bases). The germline V and J ends were trimmed by 5 bases and 3 bases, with 13 bases remaining between them. Germline CDR1 ENHRY, CDR2 SYGVKD. This CDR3 is built from 14 residues. This CDR3 is CAISTNGGDTEAFF. CDR3 coding DNA: TGTGCCATCAGTACAAACGGGGGGGACACTGAAGCTTTCTTT.

The chain links TRBV5-1 to TRBJ2-2; D is possibly TRBD2 (7 bases). The germline CDR1 and CDR2 sequences are SGHRS and YFSETQ. The germline V and J ends were trimmed by 4 bases and 7 bases, with 23 bases remaining between them. CDR3 length: 17 residues. The DNA for the CDR3 is TGCGCCAGCAGCCTATTCTTGTACGGGGGGCAGGGCGGGGAGCTGTTTTTT. Translation gives CASSLFLYGGQGGELFF.

V is TRBV4-1 and J is TRBJ1-5, with 7 bases aligning to TRBD1. CDR1 and CDR2 (germline): MGHRA, YSYEKL. Trimming removed 1 base from V and 12 bases from J; junction bases left unmatched: 9. This CDR3 region has 14 residues. The CDR3 bases are TGCGCCAGCAGCCAAGGACAGGGCGGTCGGCGCCAGCATTTT. Protein product: CASSQGQGGRRQHF.

V and J are TRBV6-5 and TRBJ2-1; TRBD1 matches at 8 bases. Germline lookup yields CDR1 MNHEY and CDR2 SVGAGI. CDR3 length equals 14 residues. V shed 7 bases, J shed 8 bases, and the junction held 10 bases outside the gene matches. The CDR3 bases are TGTGCCAGCACTTGGACAGGGTTGATGGATGAGCAGTTCTTC. Amino acid sequence: CASTWTGLMDEQFF.

The V call is TRBV6-2 or TRBV6-3, the J call TRBJ2-2; 8 nucleotides match TRBD1. V gave up 5 bases and J gave up 4 bases; unmatched junction bases: 3. The CDR3 sequence is 14 residues long. Looked up from germline, CDR1 is MNHEY and CDR2 is SVGEGT. The CDR3, as DNA: TGTGCCAGCAGTCCACAGGGGGGCACCGGGGAGCTGTTTTTT. Protein product: CASSPQGGTGELFF.

The V gene is TRBV5-1, the J gene TRBJ2-1; 9 nucleotides align to TRBD1. After removal of 1 base from V and 4 bases from J, the junction contained 6 bases not matched to a gene. This CDR3 is built from 16 residues. In germline, CDR1 is SGHRS, CDR2 YFSETQ. DNA for the CDR3: TGCGCCAGCAGCTTGTTAACCGGGACAGGGTACAATGAGCAGTTCTTC. Translated, it gives CASSLLTGTGYNEQFF.

This chain uses TRBV9 with TRBJ1-5; a weak D match, TRBD1 (5 bases). V shed 0 bases and J shed 3 bases, with 10 bases lying between them. The CDR3 runs 15 residues. Germline V gene lookup returns CDR1 SGDLS and CDR2 YYNGEE. CDR3 protein: CASSVAGGDNQPQHF. DNA of the CDR3: TGTGCCAGCAGCGTAGCGGGGGGAGACAATCAGCCCCAGCATTTT. Complete variable domain (other parts from reference TRBV9 and TRBJ1-5): DSGVTQTPKHLITATGQRVTLRCSPRSGDLSVYWYQQSLDQGLQFLIQYYNGEERAKGNILERFSAQQFPDLHSELNLSSLELGDSALYFCASSVAGGDNQPQHFGDGTRLSIL.

This chain links TRBV27 with TRBJ1-5, with D tentatively TRBD1 (6 bases). The CDR3 consists of 15 residues. V was trimmed by 2 bases and J by 5 bases, leaving 13 bases between them. CDR1 MNHEY and CDR2 SMNVEV come from the germline V gene (reference sequence). The CDR3 is CASSLQGSADQPQHF. CDR3 nucleotides: TGTGCCAGCAGTTTACAGGGGAGCGCGGATCAGCCCCAGCATTTT.

This chain links TRBV5-1 with TRBJ1-2; maybe TRBD1 (6 bases). Germline loops: CDR1 SGHRS, CDR2 YFSETQ. The CDR3 extends over 13 amino acids. V was shortened by 4 bases and J by 2 bases, with 9 bases between the two germline ends. CDR3 DNA: TGCGCCAGCAGCATTCAGGGGAACTATGGCTACACCTTC. Its protein is CASSIQGNYGYTF. The full variable domain, its missing parts supplied by reference TRBV5-1 and TRBJ1-2, is KAGVTQTPRYLIKTRGQQVTLSCSPISGHRSVSWYQQTPGQGLQFLFEYFSETQRNKGNFPGRFSGRQFSNSRSEMNVSTLELGDSALYLCASSIQGNYGYTFGSGTRLTVV.

This sequence joins TRBV4-3 and TRBJ1-6, with D hard to call. CDR1 and CDR2 (germline): LGHNA, YSLEER. The V and J ends lost 1 base and 10 bases respectively, with 8 bases between them. The CDR3 covers 13 residues. CDR3 DNA: TGCGCCAGCAGCCAAGTCCCACAGTCACCCCTCCACTTT. It specifies CASSQVPQSPLHF.

The count of this clone is one. V usage is TRBV5-1 and J usage is TRBJ1-1; 8 bases are a match to TRBD1. V lost 4 bases, J lost 2 bases, and 10 bases stayed unmatched. Germline V gene data show CDR1 as SGHRS and CDR2 as YFSETQ. CDR3 size: 16 residues. The CDR3 nucleotides are TGCGCCAGCAGCCTCCACCGGGACAGGCGTAACACTGAAGCTTTCTTT. Its translation: CASSLHRDRRNTEAFF. The full variable domain, in which reference TRBV5-1 and TRBJ1-1 provide the parts outside the CDR3, is KAGVTQTPRYLIKTRGQQVTLSCSPISGHRSVSWYQQTPGQGLQFLFEYFSETQRNKGNFPGRFSGRQFSNSRSEMNVSTLELGDSALYLCASSLHRDRRNTEAFFGQGTRLTVV.

The V call is TRBV5-6, the J call TRBJ2-7, with D tentatively TRBD2 (5 bases). The CDR3 consists of 12 residues. CDR1 is SGHDT and CDR2 is YYEEEE in the germline V gene. The ends were cut back, 4 bases at V and 7 bases at J, with 12 bases in the middle. CDR3 sequence: CASSRGPREQYF. CDR3 in DNA: TGTGCCAGCAGCCGCGGGCCCAGAGAGCAGTACTTC.

V is TRBV2 and J is TRBJ1-5, with 8 bases aligning to TRBD1. The length of the CDR3 is 14 residues. V lost 6 bases, J lost 5 bases, and 6 bases stayed unmatched. Germline V CDR1 and CDR2: SNHLY, FYNNEI. The CDR3 DNA reads TGTGCCAGCAGGGCGGACAGGGAGGATCAGCCCCAGCATTTT. Protein sequence: CASRADREDQPQHF. The full variable domain, in which reference TRBV2 and TRBJ1-5 provide the parts outside the CDR3, is EPEVTQTPSHQVTQMGQEVILRCVPISNHLYFYWYRQILGQKVEFLVSFYNNEISEKSEIFDDQFSVERPDGSNFTLKIRSTKLEDSAMYFCASRADREDQPQHFGDGTRLSIL.

The V gene is TRBV30, the J gene TRBJ2-7; D perhaps matches TRBD2 (6 bases). CDR1 is GTSNPN, CDR2 SVGIG, per germline (reference sequence). CDR3 length equals 15 residues. Trimming took 1 base from V and 7 from J, leaving 20 bases between them. As DNA, the CDR3 is TGTGCCTGGAGTGGGGGCCGGGACGGACGGGGGGAGCAGTACTTC. Translation gives CAWSGGRDGRGEQYF.

This chain uses TRBV4-3 with TRBJ1-6; D is uncertain. V lost 0 bases and J lost 9, with 15 bases in between. The germline gives CDR1 LGHNA, CDR2 YSLEER. The CDR3 is 16 amino acids. The CDR3 loop reads CASSQERGLRSSPLHF. In DNA, the CDR3 is TGCGCCAGCAGCCAAGAACGAGGGCTTAGGAGTTCACCCCTCCACTTT.